Listed below are T cell receptor beta chains from one sample, sequenced in a study of blood T cell repertoires in COVID-19. Measured with immunoSEQ multiplex PCR; TCRdb has only the in-frame clones, and not every one. The table shows 250,000 to 350,000 clones, with about 85% occurring only once. Input material: peripheral blood. Receptors were obtained from a human donor with COVID-19, enrolled during active disease. The donor label of this sample is uncertain. Both conserved end residues are part of each CDR3. D genes are given only for firm matches. The size of a clone is reported for some rows only, either as once, few or many, or as a class for expanded clones.

.	TRBV9	TRBJ2-3	TRBD2	CASSVDGTSNTQYF	TGTGCCAGCAGCGTAGACGGGACTAGCAATACGCAGTATTTT
.	TRBV28	TRBJ1-1	.	CASSLWGAVGAFF	TGTGCCAGCAGTTTATGGGGGGCAGTGGGTGCTTTCTTT
.	TRBV2	TRBJ1-5	.	CASSETGTLNQPQHF	TGTGCCAGCAGTGAAACAGGGACCCTTAATCAGCCCCAGCATTTT
.	TRBV19	TRBJ2-2	TRBD1	CGSRWGQGANTGELFF	TGTGGCAGTAGATGGGGACAGGGGGCGAACACCGGGGAGCTGTTTTTT
.	TRBV6-1	TRBJ1-2	TRBD1	CASSETGAYGYTF	TGTGCCAGCAGTGAGACAGGGGCTTATGGCTACACCTTC
.	TRBV3-1/TRBV3-2	TRBJ1-5	.	CASSQDISNQPQHF	TGTGCCAGCAGCCAAGACATTAGCAATCAGCCCCAGCATTTT
.	TRBV7-2	TRBJ1-4	.	CASSLDPGRDEKLFF	TGTGCCAGCAGCTTAGATCCAGGGAGGGATGAAAAACTGTTTTTT
.	TRBV4-1	TRBJ2-7	TRBD2	CASSQGLAGTYEQYF	TGCGCCAGCAGCCAAGGGCTAGCGGGGACCTACGAGCAGTACTTC
.	TRBV19	TRBJ1-1	TRBD1	CASSATGAPNTEAFF	TGTGCCAGTAGCGCTACAGGGGCACCGAACACTGAAGCTTTCTTT
.	TRBV4-1	TRBJ2-1	TRBD2	CASSQFFGRSRFF	TGCGCCAGCAGCCAATTTTTCGGGAGGTCCCGGTTCTTC
.	TRBV9	TRBJ1-1	TRBD1	CASSAGTGGTEAFF	TGTGCCAGCAGCGCCGGGACAGGTGGCACTGAAGCTTTCTTT
.	TRBV19	TRBJ1-2	.	CASSDNSRYGYTF	TGTGCCAGTAGCGACAACAGTAGATACGGCTACACCTTC
.	TRBV3-1/TRBV3-2	TRBJ1-1	.	CASSQTTGSTEAFF	TGTGCCAGCAGCCAAACGACAGGAAGCACTGAAGCTTTCTTT
.	TRBV5-1	TRBJ1-4	.	CASSLARGEKLFF	TGCGCCAGCAGCTTGGCCCGAGGTGAAAAACTGTTTTTT
.	TRBV9	TRBJ2-7	.	CASSVARDTLPSEQYF	TGTGCCAGCAGCGTAGCTAGGGACACCCTGCCCTCCGAGCAGTACTTC
.	TRBV28	TRBJ2-5	TRBD2	CASGKGLAGGVTQYF	TGTGCCAGCGGGAAGGGACTAGCGGGAGGCGTGACCCAGTACTTC
few	TRBV4-3	TRBJ2-7	.	CASSLGPTYEQYF	TGCGCCAGCAGCCTTGGGCCTACCTACGAGCAGTACTTC
.	TRBV9	TRBJ1-4	TRBD1	CASSSGAGTGGEKLFF	TGTGCCAGCAGCTCCGGTGCCGGGACAGGGGGTGAAAAACTGTTTTTT
.	TRBV28	TRBJ2-2	TRBD1	CASPGQGLYLSTGELFF	TGTGCCAGCCCGGGACAGGGCCTCTATCTATCCACCGGGGAGCTGTTTTTT
.	TRBV7-9	TRBJ2-5	TRBD2	CASSLEVAGGSQYF	TGTGCCAGCAGCTTAGAAGTAGCGGGAGGGTCCCAGTACTTC
.	TRBV11-2	TRBJ1-1	TRBD1	CASSSDRGLAPEAFF	TGTGCCAGCAGCTCCGACAGGGGGTTGGCCCCTGAAGCTTTCTTT
.	TRBV19	TRBJ1-2	.	CASSMSQNYGYTF	TGTGCCAGTAGTATGTCTCAGAACTATGGCTACACCTTC
few	TRBV9	TRBJ2-7	.	CASSFSQGNEQYF	TGTGCCAGCAGCTTTAGCCAGGGGAACGAGCAGTACTTC
.	TRBV7-8	TRBJ2-2	.	CASSLRLSRTGELFF	TGTGCCAGCAGCTTACGTCTCTCTAGGACCGGGGAGCTGTTTTTT
.	TRBV11-3	TRBJ2-3	.	CASSLRTGASTDTQYF	TGTGCCAGCAGCCTTAGGACGGGAGCGAGTACAGATACGCAGTATTTT
.	TRBV27	TRBJ2-7	TRBD2	CASSLATSGSPREQYF	TGTGCCAGCAGTTTAGCGACTAGCGGGAGTCCTCGCGAGCAGTACTTC
.	TRBV3-1/TRBV3-2	TRBJ1-2	.	CASSQDTVCF	TGTGCCAGCAGCCAAGACACGGTGTGCTTC
.	TRBV13	TRBJ1-1	.	CASSIYTEAFF	TGTGCCAGCAGCATCTACACTGAAGCTTTCTTT
.	TRBV5-6	TRBJ2-2	TRBD2	CASSLPLAGVGELFF	TGTGCCAGCAGCTTGCCCCTAGCGGGAGTCGGGGAGCTGTTTTTT
.	TRBV7-8	TRBJ2-7	.	CASSLVGRGNEQYF	TGTGCCAGCAGCTTAGTAGGCAGGGGAAACGAGCAGTACTTC
.	TRBV27	TRBJ2-3	.	CASSIEAGTDTQYF	TGTGCCAGCAGTATCGAAGCAGGGACAGATACGCAGTATTTT
.	TRBV9	TRBJ1-2	.	CASSVETGFGYTF	TGTGCCAGCAGCGTAGAAACAGGGTTCGGCTACACCTTC
.	TRBV19	TRBJ1-5	.	CAGGGISGNQPQHF	TGTGCCGGGGGGGGGATTTCGGGCAATCAGCCCCAGCATTTT
.	TRBV19	TRBJ1-1	TRBD1	CASSTTGDTEAFF	TGTGCCAGTAGTACGACAGGGGATACTGAAGCTTTCTTT
.	TRBV19	TRBJ2-2	TRBD2	CASSRWTSGNTGELFF	TGTGCCAGTAGTAGATGGACTAGCGGGAACACCGGGGAGCTGTTTTTT
.	TRBV9	TRBJ2-3	.	CASSSQGSGTDTQYF	TGTGCCAGCAGCTCTCAGGGCAGCGGCACAGATACGCAGTATTTT
.	TRBV19	TRBJ2-2	TRBD2	CASSIGAGEVGELFF	TGTGCCAGTAGTATAGGAGCGGGAGAGGTCGGGGAGCTGTTTTTT
.	TRBV5-6	TRBJ1-1	TRBD1	CASSSGQGFYREAFF	TGTGCCAGCAGCTCGGGACAGGGGTTCTATAGGGAAGCTTTCTTT
.	TRBV29-1	TRBJ2-5	TRBD2	CSVDPGGGVETQYF	TGCAGCGTTGACCCGGGGGGTGGGGTTGAGACCCAGTACTTC
.	TRBV6-5	TRBJ1-1	.	CASYREQNTEAFF	TGTGCCAGCTACAGGGAACAGAACACTGAAGCTTTCTTT
.	TRBV9	TRBJ1-6	.	CASSGRQASLTPLHF	TGTGCCAGCAGCGGCCGACAGGCGTCCTTGACACCCCTCCACTTT
.	TRBV7-3	TRBJ2-1	TRBD2	CASSLLAGIVDEQFF	TGTGCCAGCAGCCTACTAGCGGGAATAGTCGATGAGCAGTTCTTC
.	TRBV30	TRBJ2-3	.	CAWSLGSGYTDTQYF	TGTGCCTGGAGTCTGGGTAGCGGCTACACAGATACGCAGTATTTT
.	TRBV29-1	TRBJ1-5	.	CSVGGDQPQHF	TGCAGCGTGGGGGGTGACCAGCCCCAGCATTTT
once	TRBV28	TRBJ1-1	.	CASRGGTEAFF	TGTGCCAGCAGGGGGGGCACTGAAGCTTTCTTT
.	TRBV5-1	TRBJ1-1	.	CASSLVLLGGTEAFF	TGCGCCAGCAGCTTGGTCCTACTTGGGGGGACTGAAGCTTTCTTT
.	TRBV29-1	TRBJ2-5	.	CSGGPSRETQYF	TGCAGCGGAGGTCCCAGTCGGGAGACCCAGTACTTC
.	TRBV28	TRBJ1-5	TRBD1	CATRGLGTQPQHF	TGTGCCACGAGGGGGCTCGGGACACAGCCCCAGCATTTT
.	TRBV5-1	TRBJ1-4	.	CASSLVGATNEKLFF	TGCGCCAGCAGCTTGGTCGGAGCAACTAATGAAAAACTGTTTTTT
.	TRBV15	TRBJ1-2	.	CATSSDLRGRGSGYTF	TGTGCCACCAGCAGCGACCTTCGAGGGCGCGGGAGCGGCTACACCTTC
.	TRBV7-6	TRBJ2-2	TRBD1	CASSLYVQGGGGTGELFF	TGTGCCAGCAGCTTATATGTTCAAGGGGGCGGCGGCACCGGGGAGCTGTTTTTT
.	TRBV30	TRBJ2-1	.	CAWTAGFYNEQFF	TGTGCCTGGACCGCGGGATTCTACAATGAGCAGTTCTTC
.	TRBV7-9	TRBJ2-2	.	CASSLLVDTGELFF	TGTGCCAGCAGCTTATTAGTGGACACCGGGGAGCTGTTTTTT
.	TRBV5-1	TRBJ2-4	TRBD2	CASSLGTSGSVDIQYF	TGCGCCAGCAGCCTAGGGACTAGCGGGAGTGTTGACATTCAGTACTTC
few	TRBV4-1	TRBJ2-2	TRBD2	CASSPSRGAGIAGELFF	TGCGCCAGCAGCCCCTCCCGAGGAGCGGGAATTGCCGGGGAGCTGTTTTTT
.	TRBV2	TRBJ2-2	TRBD1	CASRMTGGSGELFF	TGTGCCAGCAGGATGACAGGGGGATCGGGGGAGCTGTTTTTT
.	TRBV28	TRBJ1-1	.	CASSLRGGKTEAFF	TGTGCCAGCAGTTTAAGAGGGGGAAAGACTGAAGCTTTCTTT